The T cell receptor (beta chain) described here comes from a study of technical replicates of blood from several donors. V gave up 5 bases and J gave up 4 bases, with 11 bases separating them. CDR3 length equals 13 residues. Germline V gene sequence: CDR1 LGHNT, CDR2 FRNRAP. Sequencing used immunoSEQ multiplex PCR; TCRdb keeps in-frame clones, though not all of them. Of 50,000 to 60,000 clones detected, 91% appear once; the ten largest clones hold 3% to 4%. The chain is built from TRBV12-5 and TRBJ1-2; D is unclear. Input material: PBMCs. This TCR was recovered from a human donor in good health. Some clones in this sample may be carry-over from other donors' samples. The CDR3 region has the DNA TGTGCTAGTGGTACAGCCGGGAGCTATGGCTACACCTTC. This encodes CASGTAGSYGYTF.